A single sample gave rise to the 25 T cell receptor beta chains below, sequenced in a study of T cells in Graves' hyperthyroidism and ophthalmopathy. TCR beta CDR3 regions were amplified from RNA transcripts. A set of HTBI primers served as the primers for a first-round RT-PCR of the TCR CDR3. Each CDR3 protein is one row after TCRdb ran MiXCR on the multiplex PCR reads. This table has some 490,000 distinct CDR3 sequences, 20% to 25% appearing once. The sample was blood. These receptors were obtained from a woman between 65 and 79 years old with Graves' ophthalmopathy.

The chain couples TRBV3-1 to TRBJ2-7, with 11 bases lining up with TRBD2. CDR3 length: 15 residues. V lost 0 bases to trimming and J lost 7 bases; unmatched junction nucleotides: 5. The germline CDR1 and CDR2 sequences are LGHDT and YNNKEL (reference sequence). CDR3 protein: CASSQDWTSGQEQYF. The CDR3 coding sequence is TGTGCCAGCAGCCAAGATTGGACTAGCGGGCAGGAGCAGTACTTC.

This clonotype has a handful of counts. The chain links TRBV6-1 to TRBJ2-5; 10 bases are shared with TRBD1. The CDR3 is made up of 16 amino acids. V trimming: 5 bases; J trimming: 4 bases; junction bases outside the gene matches: 10. CDR1 is MNHNS, CDR2 SASEGT, per germline. The chain's CDR3 is CASSSGTGVFGETQYF. For the CDR3, the DNA is TGTGCCAGCAGTTCCGGGACAGGGGTTTTTGGAGAGACCCAGTACTTC.

The chain combines TRBV10-1 with TRBJ2-3; D unresolved. Germline assignment: CDR1 WNHNN and CDR2 SYGVQD (reference sequence). This CDR3 contains 14 residues. V dropped 3 bases and J dropped 0 bases, with 7 bases sitting between them. The CDR3 region has the DNA TGCGCCAGCAGTGATCCGGCCAGCACAGATACGCAGTATTTT. It yields the protein CASSDPASTDTQYF.

The chain employs TRBV3-1 and TRBJ2-7; D unclear. The CDR3 length is 13 residues. V lost 0 bases and J 0 bases, leaving 3 bases between the germline ends. Germline CDR1 reads LGHDT; CDR2 reads YNNKEL (reference sequence). Here the CDR3 DNA reads TGTGCCAGCAGCCAAGAGTACTCCTACGAGCAGTACTTC. Translating it yields CASSQEYSYEQYF.

The V call is TRBV6-5, the J call TRBJ1-6; weak D call: TRBD1 (5 bases). V was trimmed by 0 bases and J by 10 bases, leaving 7 bases between them. The CDR3 is made up of 13 amino acids. Germline V gene lookup returns CDR1 MNHEY and CDR2 SVGAGI. The CDR3 is CASSYSGESPLHF. The CDR3, as DNA: TGTGCCAGCAGTTACTCGGGGGAATCACCCCTCCACTTT.

The gene calls are TRBV10-3 and TRBJ2-2; D might be TRBD2 (5 bases). The germline V gene encodes CDR1 ENHRY and CDR2 SYGVKD. Trimming left V 7 bases short and J 0 bases short, with 9 bases between. The CDR3 length is 14 residues. CDR3 sequence: CAITPGTNTGELFF. The DNA for the CDR3 is TGTGCCATCACCCCGGGGACGAACACCGGGGAGCTGTTTTTT.

The chain couples TRBV30 to TRBJ1-3; D ambiguous. Germline CDR1 reads GTSNPN; CDR2 reads SVGIG (reference sequence). V lost 3 bases and J 0 bases, leaving 15 bases between the germline ends. The CDR3 has 16 residues. The CDR3 reads CAWSVARTYSGNTIYF. CDR3 bases: TGTGCCTGGAGCGTAGCGAGGACCTACTCTGGAAACACCATATATTTT.

At least ten counts were recorded for this clonotype. One end of the junction varies from germline; a read error may be responsible. This CDR3 reads CASSSGRGAFETQYF. CDR3 sequence (DNA): TGTGCTAGCAGCTCAGGGCGGGGGGCATTCGAGACCCAGTACTTC. This chain joins TRBV7-7 and TRBJ2-5; 8 bases fit TRBD2. Germline V CDR1 and CDR2: SSHAT, FNYEAQ (reference sequence). The CDR3 totals 15 residues.

This clonotype has only a few counts. The chain combines TRBV2 with TRBJ2-2, with 7 bases aligning to TRBD2. This CDR3 spans 14 amino acids. Germline values: CDR1 SNHLY, CDR2 FYNNEI. V lost 4 bases to trimming and J lost 6 bases; unmatched junction nucleotides: 5. CDR3 DNA: TGTGCCAGCAGTGGGGGGGGAGGGCCCGGGGAGCTGTTTTTT. It translates to CASSGGGGPGELFF.

This clonotype was seen a few times. The chain's CDR3 is CASSIASGSPYNEQFF. As DNA, the CDR3 is TGTGCCAGTAGTATAGCTAGCGGGAGTCCCTACAATGAGCAGTTCTTC. J is TRBJ2-1 and V is TRBV19; 10 positions agree with TRBD2. The CDR3 totals 16 residues. CDR1 and CDR2 from the germline V gene are LNHDA and SQIVND (reference sequence). V was clipped by 1 base and J by 2 bases; unmatched bases: 2.

This clonotype was detected a few times. The CDR3: CATSAPLGGTGELFF. CDR3 nucleotides: TGTGCCACCAGCGCCCCCTTGGGAGGCACCGGGGAGCTGTTTTTT. The V and J genes are TRBV24-1 and TRBJ2-2, with D maybe TRBD2 (6 bases). The CDR3 totals 15 residues. Germline lookup yields CDR1 KGHDR and CDR2 SFDVKD. V lost 7 bases and J lost 4, with 15 bases in between.

The chain carries TRBV30 and TRBJ1-5; D remains unclear. In germline, CDR1 is GTSNPN, CDR2 SVGIG (reference sequence). The CDR3 covers 18 residues. Trimming took off 2 bases at V and 3 bases at J, with 23 bases between the two ends. The CDR3: CAWSRETTSTFLNQPQHF. The DNA for the CDR3 is TGTGCCTGGAGTAGGGAGACCACGTCCACTTTCCTCAATCAGCCCCAGCATTTT.

Turning to this clonotype: Since a much larger clone is just one base distant, this may be a read error. V gene TRBV28 combines with J gene TRBJ2-1; D is perhaps TRBD2 (5 bases). Germline lookup yields CDR1 MDHEN and CDR2 SYDVKM. The CDR3 is 12 amino acids. The chain's CDR3 is CASMRVSNEQLF. The DNA of the CDR3 is TGTGCCAGCATGAGGGTCAGCAATGAGCAGCTCTTC.

The V and J genes are TRBV6-1 and TRBJ1-1, with D tentatively TRBD1 (5 bases). This CDR3 contains 13 residues. Germline V gene data show CDR1 as MNHNS and CDR2 as SASEGT. V lost 10 bases and J 5 bases, leaving 17 bases between the germline ends. The CDR3 bases are TGTGCCACCTGGGACTATGGGCCGACTGAAGCTTTCTTT. This gives the protein CATWDYGPTEAFF.

Only a few counts were recorded for this clonotype. The chain uses TRBV19 and TRBJ2-1; D is perhaps TRBD2 (5 bases). There are 14 residues in the CDR3. Per the germline V gene, CDR1 is LNHDA and CDR2 is SQIVND (reference sequence). Trimming removed 5 bases at V and 5 bases at J, with 13 bases between. This CDR3 is CASSFLGSDNEQFF. In DNA form, the CDR3 reads TGTGCCAGTAGTTTTCTAGGGAGTGACAATGAGCAGTTCTTC. The whole variable domain, filled in from reference TRBV19 and TRBJ2-1, reads DGGITQSPKYLFRKEGQNVTLSCEQNLNHDAMYWYRQDPGQGLRLIYYSQIVNDFQKGDIAEGYSVSREKKESFPLTVTSAQKNPTAFYLCASSFLGSDNEQFFGPGTRLTVL.

This clonotype was counted only a few times. The chain recombines TRBV3-1 with TRBJ2-7; D might be TRBD1 (5 bases). V gave up 4 bases and J gave up 3 bases, with 13 bases separating them. Germline assignment: CDR1 LGHDT and CDR2 YNNKEL (reference sequence). The CDR3 is made up of 14 amino acids. CDR3 in DNA: TGTGCCAGCAGCCTTACAGGTAAACACTACGAGCAGTACTTC. Translating gives CASSLTGKHYEQYF.

The chain has TRBV5-6 and TRBJ2-1; weak D call: TRBD2 (6 bases). V lost 4 bases and J 7 bases, leaving 18 bases between the germline ends. The CDR3 runs to 15 residues. The germline gives CDR1 SGHDT, CDR2 YYEEEE. CDR3 bases: TGTGCCAGCAGCCTGGGGGGACTTCAGAGGAATGAGCAGTTCTTC. Translated, it gives CASSLGGLQRNEQFF.

The V gene is TRBV28, the J gene TRBJ1-1; no firm D call. CDR3 length equals 15 residues. CDR1 MDHEN and CDR2 SYDVKM come from the germline V gene. Trimming took off 0 bases at V and 5 bases at J, with 13 bases between the two ends. CDR3 region: CASSLWTGSGTEAFF. In DNA, the CDR3 is TGTGCCAGCAGTTTATGGACCGGTTCGGGGACTGAAGCTTTCTTT.

This clonotype has a handful of counts. The chain employs TRBV6-2 or TRBV6-3 and TRBJ1-4; D possibly corresponds to TRBD1 (5 bases). Germline V gene data show CDR1 as MNHEY and CDR2 as SVGEGT. V was cut by 10 bases and J by 6 bases, with 18 bases left in between. This CDR3 region has 14 residues. The CDR3 sequence: CAIRRSGGDEKLFF. CDR3 sequence (DNA): TGTGCCATCCGAAGGTCGGGGGGGGATGAAAAACTGTTTTTT.

The rearrangement uses TRBV19 and TRBJ1-5; the D gene is possibly TRBD1 (5 bases). The CDR3 totals 15 residues. Trimming cost V 3 bases and J 1 base, with 10 bases left between them. Germline V gives CDR1 LNHDA, CDR2 SQIVND (reference sequence). Written as DNA, the CDR3 is TGTGCCAGTAGTATTAAATGGGGGAGCAATCAGCCCCAGCATTTT. It encodes CASSIKWGSNQPQHF.

This clonotype was seen more than once but under ten times. The chain joins TRBV29-1 to TRBJ2-2; D is undetermined. This CDR3 is built from 14 residues. CDR1 and CDR2 (germline): SQVTM, ANQGSEA. Trimming stripped 4 bases from V and 0 bases from J, with 9 bases between. The CDR3 coding sequence is TGCAGCGTTGTGATAGGGACGAACACCGGGGAGCTGTTTTTT. As protein: CSVVIGTNTGELFF.

This clonotype has at least ten counts. The J gene is TRBJ2-7, the V gene TRBV20-1; TRBD1 aligns across 8 bases. The CDR3 sequence is 14 residues long. Trimming cost V 1 base and J 2 bases; bases outside gene matches: 4. Per germline, CDR1 DFQATT and CDR2 SNEGSKA (reference sequence). CDR3 amino acids: CSARVSDRAYEQYF. DNA for the CDR3: TGCAGTGCTAGAGTTTCGGACAGGGCCTACGAGCAGTACTTC.

The sample holds many counts of this clonotype. CDR3 residues: CASSSQGFGQPQHF. The CDR3 DNA sequence: TGTGCCAGCAGTTCTCAGGGATTCGGGCAGCCCCAGCATTTT. The chain employs TRBV27 and TRBJ1-5; maybe TRBD1 (5 bases). V was shortened by 4 bases and J by 7 bases, with 14 bases between the two germline ends. CDR1 MNHEY and CDR2 SMNVEV come from the germline V gene (reference sequence). The CDR3 is 14 residues long.

This clonotype was seen more than once but under ten times. The chain recombines TRBV6-1 with TRBJ2-1; 7 bases are shared with TRBD2. Germline V CDR1 and CDR2: MNHNS, SASEGT. The trim removed 6 bases at V and 1 base at J, leaving 6 bases unmatched. The CDR3 is made up of 15 amino acids. In nucleotides, the CDR3 is TGTGCCAGCAGGGCCCTAGCGGCTTCCTACAATGAGCAGTTCTTC. This codes for CASRALAASYNEQFF.

In its sample, this clonotype was seen a few times. The J gene is TRBJ2-4, the V gene TRBV2, with D perhaps matching TRBD2 (5 bases). The V end was cut by 5 bases, the J end by 6 bases, with 8 bases between. The CDR3 length is 12 residues. In germline, CDR1 is SNHLY, CDR2 FYNNEI. CDR3 sequence (DNA): TGTGCCAGCAGTCCTGAGGGAAACATTCAGTACTTC. It specifies CASSPEGNIQYF.